These 3 T cell receptor beta chains originate from one sample sequenced in a study of T cells in localized non-small cell lung cancer. Using immunoSEQ multiplex PCR, the repertoire was profiled, and TCRdb retains in-frame clones only, with some absent. The sample yields under 20,000 clones, about 88% seen once. Sequenced material: peripheral blood, taken before any cancer treatment. The receptors derive from a female donor older than 55 with stage III squamous cell lung carcinoma.

This clone was counted only a few times. The chain recombines TRBV19 with TRBJ1-2; D unclear. The CDR3 contains 12 residues. The V gene lost 5 bases and the J gene lost 2 bases, with 6 bases spanning the gap. Germline V gives CDR1 LNHDA, CDR2 SQIVND (reference sequence). The CDR3 region has the DNA TGTGCCAGTAGTGGTCAAAACTATGGCTACACCTTC. This encodes CASSGQNYGYTF.

The rearrangement uses TRBV27 and TRBJ1-1; D is unclear. The CDR3 contains 14 residues. Germline V CDR1 and CDR2: MNHEY, SMNVEV (reference sequence). V shed 3 bases and J shed 0 bases, with 8 bases lying between them. The CDR3 DNA reads as TGTGCCAGCAGTTTGTACAGCCTGAACACTGAAGCTTTCTTT. Residues: CASSLYSLNTEAFF.

The chain employs TRBV7-9 and TRBJ2-1, with a weak D call TRBD1 (6 bases). Looked up from germline, CDR1 is SEHNR and CDR2 is FQNEAQ (reference sequence). This CDR3 contains 18 residues. V dropped 1 base and J dropped 5 bases, with 21 bases sitting between them. The CDR3, as DNA: TGTGCCAGCAGCTTAGAGTTTTTGGGGCAGGGGCCTGACAATGAGCAGTTCTTC. As protein: CASSLEFLGQGPDNEQFF.